The T cell receptor beta chain under discussion was sequenced for a study of OX40 agonist ivuxolimab in advanced cancers. Study-wide points: Partial responders receiving 0.1-3.0 mg/kg showed among the lowest clonal expansion.

V trimming: 4 bases; J trimming: 9 bases; junction bases outside the gene matches: 12. This CDR3 region has 16 residues. The germline V gene has CDR1 SGHNT and CDR2 YYREEE (reference sequence). Profiling relied on immunoSEQ multiplex PCR, and the TCRdb table lists in-frame clones only, not all of them. The sample comprises over 65,000 clones, about 84% of which are singletons, and 0.4% to 0.5% rests with the top ten. To note about this clone: The antigen remains unidentified.

This receptor was identified in an adult with an advanced solid tumor such as melanoma, head and neck, liver or kidney cancer. The chain recombines TRBV5-4 with TRBJ2-7, with 14 bases aligning to TRBD2. The sequencing used CD4+ or CD8+ T cells sorted from blood, collected in a trial of the OX40 agonist ivuxolimab. The CDR3 region has the DNA TGTGCCAGCAGCGGCCCCGGGACTAGCGGGAGAAAAGTGCAGTACTTC. Translation gives CASSGPGTSGRKVQYF. The entire variable domain, with the rest obtained from reference TRBV5-4 and TRBJ2-7, is as follows: ETGVTQSPTHLIKTRGQQVTLRCSSQSGHNTVSWYQQALGQGPQFIFQYYREEENGRGNFPPRFSGLQFPNYSSELNVNALELDDSALYLCASSGPGTSGRKVQYFGPGTRLTVT.